These T cell receptor beta chains were read from a single sample in a study of PD-L1 blockade in urothelial cancer. The method was immunoSEQ multiplex PCR; TCRdb's version includes in-frame clones alone and lacks a portion of them. The data hold around 100,000 clones, with around 86% observed a single time. The sequences come from PBMCs, collected around atezolizumab (anti-PD-L1) treatment. The source of these receptors is a man aged 55-75 years with urothelial cancer. Both conserved end residues are trimmed from each CDR3. A D gene is named only where the DNA matches it firmly. Clone size appears in some rows only: once, few, many, or a class for an expanded clone.

j_gene,abundance,d_gene,v_gene,CDR3aa
TRBJ2-5,.,TRBD1,TRBV30,AWSGTEGETQY
TRBJ1-2,.,.,TRBV29-1,SAKGGDYGYT
TRBJ1-1,.,TRBD1,TRBV15,ATSRTGDTEAF
TRBJ2-1,.,.,TRBV7-9,ASSLPALDQF
TRBJ2-5,.,.,TRBV4-1,ASSQGGPLRETQY
TRBJ2-2,.,TRBD1,TRBV7-2,ASSPGDRVITGELF
TRBJ2-5,.,.,TRBV11-2,ASSLGVGGTQY
TRBJ2-3,.,TRBD2,TRBV5-1,ASSLGLAGGPSGSTQY
TRBJ2-7,.,TRBD1,TRBV7-9,ASSSRDRVVGAGLGEQY
TRBJ2-3,.,TRBD1,TRBV19,ASSYGTGGWDTQY
TRBJ2-1,.,TRBD1,TRBV5-1,ASSFLDRGNEQF
TRBJ1-2,.,TRBD1,TRBV10-3,AISESRDRGFHGYT
TRBJ2-4,once,.,TRBV29-1,SVEETPLAKNIQY
TRBJ2-5,.,TRBD1,TRBV7-9,ASSLRTGGETQY
TRBJ1-2,once,.,TRBV6-5,ASSSSGGYT
TRBJ2-7,.,.,TRBV5-1,ASSSYSGHPTYEQY
TRBJ1-1,.,TRBD1,TRBV2,ASRPGTGNPEAF
TRBJ1-5,.,.,TRBV5-4,ASSSNGNQPQH
TRBJ2-3,.,.,TRBV5-6,ASSLADLHRAITDTQY
TRBJ2-4,.,.,TRBV6-6,ASSSDSVKNIQY
TRBJ1-1,.,.,TRBV6-5,ASSYAGRTEAF
TRBJ2-1,.,.,TRBV30,AWSWRAGAEQF
TRBJ2-1,.,TRBD2,TRBV27,ASSLTSGGYNEQF
TRBJ2-7,few,TRBD1,TRBV4-1,ASSPVPGQGVWEQY
TRBJ2-1,.,.,TRBV5-6,ASSPELVRYNEQF
TRBJ1-5,.,.,TRBV7-2,ASSQAGGTSNQPQH
TRBJ2-7,.,TRBD1,TRBV7-2,ASSTSGTGPTVQY
TRBJ2-1,.,TRBD2,TRBV7-7,ASSQSSGSYNEQF
TRBJ2-5,once,.,TRBV7-9,ASSRQRWETQY
TRBJ1-2,.,TRBD1,TRBV29-1,SVDRQGAGYGYT
TRBJ1-2,.,.,TRBV2,ASSPENYGYT
TRBJ2-3,.,.,TRBV5-1,ASSLVGQSTDTQY
TRBJ1-4,.,TRBD1,TRBV6-4,ASSAQGGTNEKLF
TRBJ2-7,.,.,TRBV10-3,AISFNYEQY
TRBJ1-2,.,TRBD1,TRBV9,ASSVGSRGGTDYGYT
TRBJ2-5,.,TRBD1,TRBV29-1,SVGTVEETQY
TRBJ1-6,.,.,TRBV5-1,ASSSVQGESSPLH
TRBJ2-5,.,.,TRBV5-8,ASSLGAYQETQY
TRBJ2-1,.,.,TRBV6-5,ASSYSSGSSYNEQF
TRBJ2-1,.,.,TRBV18,ASSPGSTDNEQF
TRBJ2-3,.,.,TRBV9,ASSVVSGLSDTQY
TRBJ1-6,.,.,TRBV27,ASSFRDNSPLH
TRBJ1-2,once,TRBD1,TRBV28,ASTTGGFYGYT
TRBJ2-7,few,.,TRBV20-1,SARDQGAIY
TRBJ1-2,.,TRBD1,TRBV6-4,ASSAQGQGYGYT
TRBJ2-7,.,TRBD2,TRBV28,ASSPGLWTSRFHEQY
TRBJ1-5,.,.,TRBV5-6,ASEGGIGEGVSNQPQH